This is a list of T cell receptor beta chains from one sample in a study of metastatic and nonmetastatic thyroid tumors. Via MiXCR, TCRdb re-called the PCR reads. The table records under 20,000 clones, about 35% of them present only once. The sequencing input was tumor tissue. These receptors all come from a male donor with papillary thyroid cancer or a benign thyroid nodule (not recorded which). Some clones in this sample may be carry-over from other donors' samples. Both conserved end residues are part of each CDR3. Not every row has a clone size; where given, it reads once, few, many or a size class.

clone_size v_call cdr3_aa
- TRBV20-1 CSATRIRLAGGQGLEQYF
few TRBV27 CASSLKGALFWYGHTF
many TRBV28 CASSFPETGGRSWAKNIQYF
once TRBV11-3 CASSFINPRGSYEQYF
- TRBV7-6 CASSQFGAGSSNVQFF
medium-sized TRBV19 CASSISGSYNSPLHF
medium-sized TRBV20-1 CSARAPTAVSSYNEQFF
medium-sized TRBV24-1 CATSRTGFYEQYF
few TRBV6-1 CASSEEVLAYGYTF
- TRBV11-1 CASSPTSTTGRHEQYF
- TRBV20-1 CSARGDGGRTSPLNF
few TRBV29-1 CSVEDPGVLGNEQFF
many TRBV20-1 CSAGTSGGSLRGETQYF
- TRBV7-8 CASSSEDILCGNTIYF
medium-sized TRBV12-3/TRBV12-4 CASLAIDRGSGYTF
many TRBV28 CASSSTRGIPGGTNEKLFF
few TRBV29-1 CSVGTGARANYGYTF
many TRBV20-1 CSARDIGPGNTIYF
- TRBV20-1 CSARGDWSYEQYF
medium-sized TRBV11-3 CASSLDTGGYEQYF
many TRBV5-1 CASSLGQLNEQFF
few TRBV6-1 CASSAYSDNQPQHF
many TRBV11-2 CASSPGRIPSTDTQYF
many TRBV10-3 CAISETNEQFF
few TRBV6-1 CASSEPPGQGSDEQYF
- TRBV6-5 CASSYSSRSSDKYEQYF
many TRBV14 CASSQDEGWTGFDSPLHF
- TRBV12-3/TRBV12-4 CASRKQQGSYEQYF